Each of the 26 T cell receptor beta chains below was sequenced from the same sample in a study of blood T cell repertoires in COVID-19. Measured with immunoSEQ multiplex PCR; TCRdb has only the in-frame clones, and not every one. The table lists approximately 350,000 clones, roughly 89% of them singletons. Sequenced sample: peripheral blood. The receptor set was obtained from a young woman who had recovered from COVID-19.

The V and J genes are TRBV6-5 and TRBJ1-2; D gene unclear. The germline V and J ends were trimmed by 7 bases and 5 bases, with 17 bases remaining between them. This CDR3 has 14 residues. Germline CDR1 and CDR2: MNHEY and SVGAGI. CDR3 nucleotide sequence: TGTGCCAGCAATTCCCCCACGGGTGGATATGGCTACACCTTC. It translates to CASNSPTGGYGYTF.

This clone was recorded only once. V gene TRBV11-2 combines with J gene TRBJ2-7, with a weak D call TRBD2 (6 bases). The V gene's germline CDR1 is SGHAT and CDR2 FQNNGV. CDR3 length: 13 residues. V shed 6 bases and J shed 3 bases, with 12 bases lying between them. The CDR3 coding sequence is TGTGCCAGCAGTCCCGGGACTCTCTACGAGCAGTACGTC. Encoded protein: CASSPGTLYEQYV.

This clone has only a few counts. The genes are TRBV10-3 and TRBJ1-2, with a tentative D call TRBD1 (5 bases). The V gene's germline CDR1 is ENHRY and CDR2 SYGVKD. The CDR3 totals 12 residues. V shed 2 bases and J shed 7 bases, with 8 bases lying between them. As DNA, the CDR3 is TGTGCCATCAGTGAGGGGGCTGGTGGCTACACCTTC. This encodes CAISEGAGGYTF.

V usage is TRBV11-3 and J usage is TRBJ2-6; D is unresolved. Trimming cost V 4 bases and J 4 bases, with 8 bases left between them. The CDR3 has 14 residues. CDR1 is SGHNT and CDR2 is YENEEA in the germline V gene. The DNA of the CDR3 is TGTGCCAGCAGCTCGCGCCTGGGGGCCAACGTCCTGACTTTC. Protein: CASSSRLGANVLTF. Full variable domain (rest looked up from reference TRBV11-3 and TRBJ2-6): EAGVVQSPRYKIIEKKQPVAFWCNPISGHNTLYWYLQNLGQGPELLIRYENEEAVDDSQLPKDRFSAERLKGVDSTLKIQPAELGDSAVYLCASSSRLGANVLTFGAGSRLTVL.

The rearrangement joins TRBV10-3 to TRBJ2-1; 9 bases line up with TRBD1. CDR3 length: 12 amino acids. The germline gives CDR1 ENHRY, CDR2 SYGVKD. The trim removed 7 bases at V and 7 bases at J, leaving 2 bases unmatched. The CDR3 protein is CAITDRGNEQFF. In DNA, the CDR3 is TGTGCCATCACCGACAGGGGGAATGAGCAGTTCTTC.

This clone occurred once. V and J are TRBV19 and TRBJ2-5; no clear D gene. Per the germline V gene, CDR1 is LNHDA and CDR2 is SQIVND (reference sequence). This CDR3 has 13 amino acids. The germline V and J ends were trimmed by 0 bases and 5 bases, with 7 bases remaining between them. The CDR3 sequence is CASSIDRMETQYF. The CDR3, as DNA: TGTGCCAGTAGTATAGACAGAATGGAGACCCAGTACTTC. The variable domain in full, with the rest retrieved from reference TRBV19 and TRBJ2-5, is DGGITQSPKYLFRKEGQNVTLSCEQNLNHDAMYWYRQDPGQGLRLIYYSQIVNDFQKGDIAEGYSVSREKKESFPLTVTSAQKNPTAFYLCASSIDRMETQYFGPGTRLLVL.

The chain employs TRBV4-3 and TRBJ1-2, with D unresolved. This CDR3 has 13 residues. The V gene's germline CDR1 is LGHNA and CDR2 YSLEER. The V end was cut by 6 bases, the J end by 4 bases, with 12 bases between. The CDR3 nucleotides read TGCGCCAGCAGTCGCACTATTCTCTATGGCTACACCTTC. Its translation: CASSRTILYGYTF.

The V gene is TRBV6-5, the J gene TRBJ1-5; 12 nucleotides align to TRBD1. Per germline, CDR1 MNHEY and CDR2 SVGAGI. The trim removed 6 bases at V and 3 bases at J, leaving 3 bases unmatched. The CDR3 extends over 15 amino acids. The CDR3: CASRGTGGSNQPQHF. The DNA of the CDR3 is TGTGCCAGCAGGGGGACAGGGGGCTCCAATCAGCCCCAGCATTTT.

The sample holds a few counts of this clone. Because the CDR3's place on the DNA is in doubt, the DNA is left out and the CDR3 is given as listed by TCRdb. The CDR3 sequence is CASSFLAEAFF. This chain joins TRBV12-3 or TRBV12-4 and TRBJ1-1; the table's D gene call, TRBD1, was not cross checked with the DNA. The CDR3 is 11 residues long, ends included.

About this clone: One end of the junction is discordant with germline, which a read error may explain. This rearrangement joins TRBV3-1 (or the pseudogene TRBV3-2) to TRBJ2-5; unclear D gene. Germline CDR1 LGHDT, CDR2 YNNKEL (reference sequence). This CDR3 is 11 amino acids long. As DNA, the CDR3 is TGTGCCAGCAGCCAAGATCATGAAACAGACTTC. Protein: CASSQDHETDF.

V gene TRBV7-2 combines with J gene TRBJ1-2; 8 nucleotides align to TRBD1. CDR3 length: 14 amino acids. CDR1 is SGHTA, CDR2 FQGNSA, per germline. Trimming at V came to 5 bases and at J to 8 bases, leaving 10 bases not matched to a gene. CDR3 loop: CASSPRTGIYGYTF. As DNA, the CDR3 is TGTGCCAGCAGCCCGCGGACAGGGATCTACGGCTACACCTTC.

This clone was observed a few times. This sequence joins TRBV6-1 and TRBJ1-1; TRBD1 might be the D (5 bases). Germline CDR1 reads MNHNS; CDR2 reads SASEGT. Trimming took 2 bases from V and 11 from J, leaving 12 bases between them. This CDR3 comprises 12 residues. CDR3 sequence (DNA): TGTGCCAGCAGTGAACAGGGCCTGCCCGCTTTCTTT. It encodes CASSEQGLPAFF.

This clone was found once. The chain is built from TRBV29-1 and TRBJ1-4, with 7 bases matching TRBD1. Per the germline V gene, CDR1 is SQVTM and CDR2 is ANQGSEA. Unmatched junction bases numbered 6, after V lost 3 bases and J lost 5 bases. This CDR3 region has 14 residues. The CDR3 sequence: CSVDPTGYNEKLFF. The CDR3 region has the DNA TGCAGCGTTGACCCGACAGGGTACAATGAAAAACTGTTTTTT.

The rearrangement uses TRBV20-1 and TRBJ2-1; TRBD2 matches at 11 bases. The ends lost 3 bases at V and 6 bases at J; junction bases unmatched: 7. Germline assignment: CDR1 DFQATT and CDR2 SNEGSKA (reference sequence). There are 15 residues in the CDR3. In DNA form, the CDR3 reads TGCAGTGCTAGTACTATAGCGGGAGGGCGCAATGAGCAGTTCTTC. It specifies CSASTIAGGRNEQFF.

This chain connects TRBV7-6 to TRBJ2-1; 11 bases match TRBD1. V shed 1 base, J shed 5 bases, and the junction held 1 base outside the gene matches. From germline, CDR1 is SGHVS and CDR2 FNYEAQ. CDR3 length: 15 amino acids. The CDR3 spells CASSLGGQGDNEQFF. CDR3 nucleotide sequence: TGTGCCAGCAGCTTAGGGGGACAGGGGGACAATGAGCAGTTCTTC.

The CDR3 nucleotides read TGTGCCAGCAGCTTAGTGGTAGGGACTAAGATTAATGAGCAGTTCTTC. It encodes CASSLVVGTKINEQFF. This chain connects TRBV7-8 to TRBJ2-1; 7 bases match TRBD2. Losses at the gene ends were 1 base for V and 7 bases for J; bases not matched to a gene: 10. CDR1 is SGHVS and CDR2 is FQNEAQ in the germline V gene. The CDR3 runs to 16 residues.

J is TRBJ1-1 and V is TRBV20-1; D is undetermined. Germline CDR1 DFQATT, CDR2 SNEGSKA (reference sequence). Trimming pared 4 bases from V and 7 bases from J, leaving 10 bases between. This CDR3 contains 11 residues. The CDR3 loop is CSANLGSEAFF. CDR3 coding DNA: TGCAGTGCTAATCTCGGGAGTGAAGCTTTCTTT.

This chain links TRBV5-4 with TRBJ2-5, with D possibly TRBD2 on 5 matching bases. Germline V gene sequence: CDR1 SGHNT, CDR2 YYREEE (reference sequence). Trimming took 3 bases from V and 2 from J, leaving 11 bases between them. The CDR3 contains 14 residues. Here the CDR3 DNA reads TGTGCCAGCAGCTCGAGGACTCAGCAAGAGACCCAGTACTTC. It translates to CASSSRTQQETQYF.

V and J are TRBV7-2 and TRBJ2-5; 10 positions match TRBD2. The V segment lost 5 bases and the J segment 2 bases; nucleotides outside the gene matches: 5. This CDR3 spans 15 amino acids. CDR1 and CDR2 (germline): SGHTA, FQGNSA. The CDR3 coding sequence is TGTGCCAGCAGCCCAAAGACTAGCGGGCAAGAGACCCAGTACTTC. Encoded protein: CASSPKTSGQETQYF.

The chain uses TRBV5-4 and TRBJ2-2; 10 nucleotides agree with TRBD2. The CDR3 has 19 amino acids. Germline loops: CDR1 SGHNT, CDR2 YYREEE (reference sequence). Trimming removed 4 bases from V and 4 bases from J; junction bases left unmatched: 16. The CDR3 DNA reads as TGTGCCAGCAGCCCTCCGGGGTGGGCTAGCGGGAGTCTCACCGGGGAGCTGTTTTTT. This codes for CASSPPGWASGSLTGELFF.

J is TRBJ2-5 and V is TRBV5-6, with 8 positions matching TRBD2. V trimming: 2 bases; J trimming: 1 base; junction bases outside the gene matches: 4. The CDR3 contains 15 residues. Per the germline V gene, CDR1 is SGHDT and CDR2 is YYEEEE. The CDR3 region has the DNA TGTGCCAGCAGCTTCCCCCTAGCGGGCCAAGAGACCCAGTACTTC. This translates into CASSFPLAGQETQYF.

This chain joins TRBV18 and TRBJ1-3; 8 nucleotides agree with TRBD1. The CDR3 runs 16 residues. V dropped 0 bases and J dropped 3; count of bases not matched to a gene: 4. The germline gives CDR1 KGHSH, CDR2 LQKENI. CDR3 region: CASSPPGRGHGNTIYF. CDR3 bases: TGTGCCAGCTCACCACCGGGCAGGGGGCATGGAAACACCATATATTTT.

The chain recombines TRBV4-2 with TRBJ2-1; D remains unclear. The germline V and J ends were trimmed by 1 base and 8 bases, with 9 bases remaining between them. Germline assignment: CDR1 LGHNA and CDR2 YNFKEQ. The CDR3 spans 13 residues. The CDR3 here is CASSQVQADEQFF. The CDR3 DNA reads TGTGCCAGCAGCCAAGTTCAGGCTGATGAGCAGTTCTTC.

CDR3 bases: TGTGCCTGGAACAACGAGAACACCGGGGAGCTGTTTTTT. Residues: CAWNNENTGELFF. The chain employs TRBV30 and TRBJ2-2; no firm D call. Trimming took 4 bases from V and 1 from J, leaving 7 bases between them. The CDR3 length is 13 residues. Germline loops: CDR1 GTSNPN, CDR2 SVGIG (reference sequence). The full variable domain, rest sourced from reference TRBV30 and TRBJ2-2, is SQTIHQWPATLVQPVGSPLSLECTVEGTSNPNLYWYRQAAGRGLQLLFYSVGIGQISSEVPQNLSASRPQDRQFILSSKKLLLSDSGFYLCAWNNENTGELFFGEGSRLTVL.

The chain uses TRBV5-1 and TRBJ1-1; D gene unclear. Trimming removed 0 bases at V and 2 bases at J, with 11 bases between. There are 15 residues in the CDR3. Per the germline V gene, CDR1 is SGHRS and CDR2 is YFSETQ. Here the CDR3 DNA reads TGCGCCAGCAGCTTGGATCCGGGATCCAACACTGAAGCTTTCTTT. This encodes CASSLDPGSNTEAFF.

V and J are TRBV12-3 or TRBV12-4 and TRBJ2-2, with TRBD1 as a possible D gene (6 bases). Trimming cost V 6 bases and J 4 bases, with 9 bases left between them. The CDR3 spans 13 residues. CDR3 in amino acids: CASSYRVTGELFF. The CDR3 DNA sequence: TGTGCCAGCAGCTACAGGGTCACCGGGGAGCTGTTTTTT.